One sample yielded the 28 T cell receptor beta chains listed below, sequenced in a study of cytomegalovirus exposure and HLA in healthy donors. PCR was performed using 60 Vbeta and 13 Jbeta primers. Clones were read by immunoSEQ multiplex PCR, and TCRdb kept only the in-frame ones, dropping some. The sample consists of some 110,000 clones, nearly 75% of them appearing once. The sample was PBMCs. These receptors were taken from a man aged 30 to 39 in good health and CMV-seropositive.

The rearrangement uses TRBV30 and TRBJ1-5; a possible D gene is TRBD1 (6 bases). Trimming removed 2 bases at V and 0 bases at J, with 11 bases between. Germline V CDR1 and CDR2: GTSNPN, SVGIG (reference sequence). This CDR3 has 15 residues. For the CDR3, the DNA is TGTGCCTGGAGTACCGGGACACATAGCAATCAGCCCCAGCATTTT. This encodes CAWSTGTHSNQPQHF. The whole variable domain, remainder taken from reference TRBV30 and TRBJ1-5, is SQTIHQWPATLVQPVGSPLSLECTVEGTSNPNLYWYRQAAGRGLQLLFYSVGIGQISSEVPQNLSASRPQDRQFILSSKKLLLSDSGFYLCAWSTGTHSNQPQHFGDGTRLSIL.

This chain joins TRBV29-1 and TRBJ2-7; possible D gene TRBD2, 5 bases. Trimming shortened V by 5 bases and J by 5 bases, and 13 bases separated the two germline ends. The CDR3 has 12 amino acids. Per germline, CDR1 SQVTM and CDR2 ANQGSEA. Here the CDR3 reads CSVFTVEDEQYF. The CDR3 nucleotides are TGCAGCGTTTTCACAGTGGAGGACGAGCAGTACTTC.

The chain joins TRBV5-6 to TRBJ2-1; TRBD2 matches at 9 bases. The junction had 11 bases not matched to a gene; V was cut back by 0 bases and J by 7 bases. The length of the CDR3 is 17 residues. CDR1 and CDR2 from the germline V gene are SGHDT and YYEEEE. The CDR3 sequence: CASSLGASGGSGNEQFF. CDR3 coding DNA: TGTGCCAGCAGCTTGGGAGCCAGCGGGGGGTCTGGGAATGAGCAGTTCTTC.

The chain has TRBV7-2 and TRBJ2-7; the D gene is possibly TRBD1 (6 bases). From germline, CDR1 is SGHTA and CDR2 FQGNSA. Deletions cut 1 base from V and 5 bases from J, with 15 bases between. The CDR3 has 15 residues. The CDR3 sequence is CASSLDMGTKHEQYF. CDR3 nucleotides: TGTGCCAGCAGCTTAGATATGGGGACAAAGCACGAGCAGTACTTC. Drawing the rest from reference TRBV7-2 and TRBJ2-7, the complete variable domain is GAGVSQSPSNKVTEKGKDVELRCDPISGHTALYWYRQSLGQGLEFLIYFQGNSAPDKSGLPSDRFSAERTGGSVSTLTIQRTQQEDSAVYLCASSLDMGTKHEQYFGPGTRLTVT.

The rearrangement uses TRBV9 and TRBJ2-1; the D gene is possibly TRBD1 (6 bases). The length of the CDR3 is 13 residues. Trimming took off 7 bases at V and 4 bases at J, with 12 bases between the two ends. CDR1 and CDR2 from the germline V gene are SGDLS and YYNGEE. CDR3 bases: TGTGCCAGCGGGGGCAGGGTATACAATGAGCAGTTCTTC. Protein product: CASGGRVYNEQFF.

This rearrangement joins TRBV10-3 to TRBJ1-2; the match to TRBD1 covers 10 bases. Trimming cost V 0 bases and J 4 bases; bases outside gene matches: 5. Germline V gene sequence: CDR1 ENHRY, CDR2 SYGVKD. This CDR3 comprises 16 residues. The CDR3 is CAISESGTGDGYGYTF. The CDR3 DNA follows: TGTGCCATCAGTGAGTCCGGGACAGGGGATGGCTATGGCTACACCTTC.

The genes are TRBV4-3 and TRBJ1-6; D gene unclear. Per the germline V gene, CDR1 is LGHNA and CDR2 is YSLEER. The CDR3 has 13 amino acids. Trimming pared 0 bases from V and 10 bases from J, leaving 7 bases between. The DNA for the CDR3 is TGCGCCAGCAGCCAAGATAGGAGATCACCCCTCCACTTT. This gives the protein CASSQDRRSPLHF.

CDR3: CASSLDYPGSTDTQYF. As DNA, the CDR3 is TGCGCCAGCAGCCTAGACTACCCCGGCAGCACAGATACGCAGTATTTT. This chain connects TRBV5-1 to TRBJ2-3; D is perhaps TRBD2 (5 bases). The CDR3 sequence is 16 residues long. With 4 bases removed from V and 0 bases from J, the gap between germline ends came to 15 bases. The V gene's germline CDR1 is SGHRS and CDR2 YFSETQ.

This clone has a handful of counts. The chain is built from TRBV27 and TRBJ2-1, with D maybe TRBD2 (6 bases). CDR3 length: 15 residues. Between the trimmed V and J ends, which lost 6 bases and 0 bases, there was a span of 12 bases. Per germline, CDR1 MNHEY and CDR2 SMNVEV (reference sequence). The DNA for the CDR3 is TGTGCCAGCAGGTTGGGGGGAAGCTCCTACAATGAGCAGTTCTTC. Its translation is CASRLGGSSYNEQFF.

This rearrangement joins TRBV12-5 to TRBJ2-3; weak D call: TRBD1 (5 bases). Trimming left V 6 bases short and J 2 bases short, with 15 bases between. The CDR3 consists of 15 residues. The germline gives CDR1 LGHNT, CDR2 FRNRAP. The DNA of the CDR3 is TGTGCTAGTGGCCCCCTAGGGGTTTTCACAGATACGCAGTATTTT. Amino acid sequence: CASGPLGVFTDTQYF.

At least ten counts were recorded for this clone. The rearrangement links TRBV5-1 to TRBJ2-5; 8 nucleotides match TRBD1. From germline, CDR1 is SGHRS and CDR2 YFSETQ. This CDR3 is built from 15 residues. V gave up 4 bases and J gave up 1 base; unmatched junction bases: 6. The CDR3, as DNA: TGCGCCAGCAGCGCGGACAGGGTTGGCCAAGAGACCCAGTACTTC. Its translation: CASSADRVGQETQYF.

The chain carries TRBV4-1 and TRBJ1-3; D ambiguous. The germline gives CDR1 MGHRA, CDR2 YSYEKL. The V end lost 1 base, the J end lost 2 bases, and 6 bases lay between the germline ends. The length of the CDR3 is 14 residues. CDR3 bases: TGCGCCAGCAGCCAAGCCGGGACTGGAAACACCATATATTTT. This gives the protein CASSQAGTGNTIYF.

The genes are TRBV9 and TRBJ1-1, with 8 bases identical to TRBD1. The CDR3 length is 15 residues. Germline V gene sequence: CDR1 SGDLS, CDR2 YYNGEE. The junction had 7 bases not matched to a gene; V was cut back by 0 bases and J by 6 bases. The DNA of the CDR3 is TGTGCCAGCAGCGTAGAGACAGGGGATAGTTCTGAAGCTTTCTTT. This encodes CASSVETGDSSEAFF.

This clone appeared many times. The V gene is TRBV6-1, the J gene TRBJ2-1, with 12 positions matching TRBD2. The V and J ends lost 2 bases and 6 bases, in that order; junction bases with no gene match: 2. Per germline, CDR1 MNHNS and CDR2 SASEGT. The length of the CDR3 is 15 residues. CDR3 loop: CASSELAGGPNEQFF. Written as DNA, the CDR3 is TGTGCCAGCAGTGAACTAGCGGGGGGGCCCAATGAGCAGTTCTTC.

This clone showed up just once. V and J are TRBV5-6 and TRBJ2-2; 7 nucleotides match TRBD1. Per germline, CDR1 SGHDT and CDR2 YYEEEE. The CDR3 runs 16 residues. V lost 4 bases and J lost 0; bases outside the gene matches: 6. The CDR3, as DNA: TGTGCCAGCAGCCGGACAGGCCTAGCGAACACCGGGGAGCTGTTTTTT. Translated: CASSRTGLANTGELFF.

This chain joins TRBV2 and TRBJ2-7, with D possibly TRBD1 on 5 matching bases. Trimming pared 4 bases from V and 5 bases from J, leaving 15 bases between. The CDR3 length is 14 residues. Looked up from germline, CDR1 is SNHLY and CDR2 is FYNNEI. The CDR3 protein is CASSGLTDSDEQYF. CDR3 nucleotide sequence: TGTGCCAGCAGTGGACTGACAGATTCTGACGAGCAGTACTTC.

This clone occurred a few times. The V call is TRBV29-1, the J call TRBJ2-5; TRBD1 is a possible D gene (5 bases). The CDR3 is made up of 16 amino acids. Germline CDR1 reads SQVTM; CDR2 reads ANQGSEA. V was shortened by 4 bases and J by 3 bases, with 21 bases between the two germline ends. The CDR3 region has the DNA TGCAGCGTTGCGGAAATGAGCTCGGACAAGGAAGAGACCCAGTACTTC. Translated: CSVAEMSSDKEETQYF. Variable domain in full (rest from reference TRBV29-1 and TRBJ2-5): SAVISQKPSRDICQRGTSLTIQCQVDSQVTMMFWYRQQPGQSLTLIATANQGSEATYESGFVIDKFPISRPNLTFSTLTVSNMSPEDSSIYLCSVAEMSSDKEETQYFGPGTRLLVL.

This clone was seen only a few times. This sequence joins TRBV2 and TRBJ1-1; D not certain. This CDR3 contains 14 residues. Germline CDR1 is SNHLY and CDR2 is FYNNEI. Trimming shortened V by 1 base and J by 4 bases, and 10 bases separated the two germline ends. The chain's CDR3 is CASSEGLVGTEAFF. In DNA, the CDR3 is TGTGCCAGCAGTGAAGGGCTAGTTGGCACTGAAGCTTTCTTT.

This chain links TRBV18 with TRBJ1-2; 9 bases align to TRBD1. The germline V gene encodes CDR1 KGHSH and CDR2 LQKENI. J lost 6 bases, V lost 4 bases, and 12 bases had no gene match. The CDR3 loop spans 16 amino acids. The CDR3 reads CASSLTRDRARDGYTF. In DNA form, the CDR3 reads TGTGCCAGCTCACTAACCCGGGACAGGGCTCGCGATGGCTACACCTTC.

This chain uses TRBV5-1 with TRBJ2-7; 9 bases match TRBD1. The CDR3 spans 15 residues. Germline CDR1 reads SGHRS; CDR2 reads YFSETQ. Trimming at V came to 4 bases and at J to 6 bases, leaving 11 bases not matched to a gene. In nucleotides, the CDR3 is TGCGCCAGCAGCGCGACAGGGGGAGCCGGTAGCGAGCAGTACTTC. Translated: CASSATGGAGSEQYF.

CDR3 sequence reads: CASSSPGREDTEAFF. The CDR3 coding sequence is TGTGCCAGCAGTTCCCCCGGGAGGGAGGATACTGAAGCTTTCTTT. The chain uses TRBV28 and TRBJ1-1; D gene ambiguous. Trimming stripped 4 bases from V and 5 bases from J, with 17 bases between. The CDR3 runs 15 residues. CDR1 is MDHEN and CDR2 is SYDVKM in the germline V gene.

The chain joins TRBV28 to TRBJ2-7, with a tentative D call TRBD1 (6 bases). Germline values: CDR1 MDHEN, CDR2 SYDVKM. The CDR3 is 13 residues long. Trimming pared 8 bases from V and 2 bases from J, leaving 13 bases between. The CDR3 here is CASAETGTYEQYF. The CDR3 nucleotides read TGTGCCAGCGCCGAGACAGGTACCTACGAGCAGTACTTC. Variable domain in full (rest from reference TRBV28 and TRBJ2-7): DVKVTQSSRYLVKRTGEKVFLECVQDMDHENMFWYRQDPGLGLRLIYFSYDVKMKEKGDIPEGYSVSREKKERFSLILESASTNQTSMYLCASAETGTYEQYFGPGTRLTVT.

In this sample, this clone turned up a few times. V and J are TRBV19 and TRBJ1-4; 8 positions agree with TRBD1. This CDR3 spans 15 amino acids. Germline trimming cut 11 bases from V and 0 bases from J; bases unmatched to any gene: 8. Germline CDR1 is LNHDA and CDR2 is SQIVND (reference sequence). The CDR3, as DNA: TGTGCCGGAACCTCGACAGGGGCAACTAATGAAAAACTGTTTTTT. Its translation is CAGTSTGATNEKLFF.

V usage is TRBV11-2 and J usage is TRBJ2-2; TRBD1 is a possible D gene (5 bases). This CDR3 has 15 residues. Germline CDR1 and CDR2: SGHAT and FQNNGV. V gave up 5 bases and J gave up 6 bases, with 16 bases separating them. This chain's CDR3 is CASSRSGLGAGELFF. DNA of the CDR3: TGTGCCAGCAGCCGCTCAGGGTTAGGTGCCGGGGAGCTGTTTTTT. Full variable domain (missing parts from reference TRBV11-2 and TRBJ2-2): EAGVAQSPRYKIIEKRQSVAFWCNPISGHATLYWYQQILGQGPKLLIQFQNNGVVDDSQLPKDRFSAERLKGVDSTLKIQPAKLEDSAVYLCASSRSGLGAGELFFGEGSRLTVL.

The chain combines TRBV6-6 with TRBJ1-4; a weak D match, TRBD1 (5 bases). This CDR3 spans 16 amino acids. The V gene lost 5 bases and the J gene lost 0 bases, with 13 bases spanning the gap. Germline CDR1 and CDR2: MNHNY and SVGAGI (reference sequence). CDR3 nucleotide sequence: TGTGCCAGCAGTCCCGCAACAGGAGCAACTAATGAAAAACTGTTTTTT. Amino acid sequence: CASSPATGATNEKLFF.

V and J are TRBV7-8 and TRBJ2-1; 9 bases are a match to TRBD2. Germline CDR1 and CDR2: SGHVS and FQNEAQ. The CDR3 covers 19 residues. After removal of 1 base from V and 7 bases from J, the junction contained 17 bases not matched to a gene. CDR3 bases: TGTGCCAGCAGCTTAGTTCTTGGGTCCAGCGGGGGGACTAGGAATGAGCAGTTCTTC. It is translated as CASSLVLGSSGGTRNEQFF.

The V call is TRBV5-1, the J call TRBJ2-3, with TRBD2 matching over 13 bases. The germline V gene encodes CDR1 SGHRS and CDR2 YFSETQ. There are 16 residues in the CDR3. V shed 0 bases and J 5 bases; nucleotides not matched to a gene: 3. This CDR3 is CASSLAGLAGRDTQYF. The CDR3 bases are TGCGCCAGCAGCTTGGCGGGACTAGCGGGGCGAGATACGCAGTATTTT.

The V call is TRBV5-4, the J call TRBJ2-7, with 9 bases aligning to TRBD2. J gave up 5 bases and V 4 bases, and 13 bases lay outside the gene matches. The CDR3 sequence is 16 residues long. Germline CDR1 is SGHNT and CDR2 is YYREEE (reference sequence). The DNA of the CDR3 is TGTGCCAGCAGCCCCGGGGGGGCTAGCGGGGTAGACGAGCAGTACTTC. As protein: CASSPGGASGVDEQYF.